The 18 T cell receptor beta chains below were found in one sample sequenced in a study of OX40 agonist ivuxolimab in advanced cancers. TCRdb keeps only in-frame clones here, not all; method: immunoSEQ multiplex PCR. The repertoire has tens of thousands of clones, 75% to 90% of them found once; the top ten carry approximately 1.3%. The source was CD4+ or CD8+ T cells sorted from blood, collected in a trial of the OX40 agonist ivuxolimab. The receptors come from an adult with an advanced solid tumor such as melanoma, head and neck, liver or kidney cancer.

The V and J genes are TRBV28 and TRBJ2-7; tentatively, D is TRBD1 or TRBD2 (6 bases each). In germline, CDR1 is MDHEN, CDR2 SYDVKM. The CDR3 runs to 14 residues. Trimming removed 2 bases from V and 1 base from J, with 9 bases in between. The DNA of the CDR3 is TGTGCCAGCAGTTTAAGGGGGACTTCCTACGAGCAGTACTTC. It yields the protein CASSLRGTSYEQYF.

The chain recombines TRBV6-1 with TRBJ2-3, with 9 positions matching TRBD2. The CDR3 spans 13 residues. V shed 8 bases and J 3 bases; nucleotides not matched to a gene: 3. Germline CDR1 reads MNHNS; CDR2 reads SASEGT. The chain's CDR3 is CASVAGATDTQYF. CDR3 DNA sequence: TGTGCCAGCGTAGCGGGAGCTACAGATACGCAGTATTTT.

The chain joins TRBV27 to TRBJ2-7, with 7 positions matching TRBD2. Trimming at V came to 3 bases and at J to 4 bases, leaving 6 bases not matched to a gene. This CDR3 has 14 amino acids. Per germline, CDR1 MNHEY and CDR2 SMNVEV (reference sequence). CDR3 amino acids: CASSFERGGYEQYF. The CDR3, as DNA: TGTGCCAGCAGTTTTGAAAGGGGAGGGTACGAGCAGTACTTC.

The chain employs TRBV30 and TRBJ2-4; 9 positions agree with TRBD1. CDR3 length: 16 amino acids. In germline, CDR1 is GTSNPN, CDR2 SVGIG (reference sequence). V was clipped by 2 bases and J by 6 bases; unmatched bases: 11. CDR3 in amino acids: CAWSRTGTGSVNIQYF. CDR3 sequence (DNA): TGTGCCTGGAGTCGAACCGGGACAGGGAGTGTAAACATTCAGTACTTC.

The chain links TRBV5-6 to TRBJ2-3, with 10 bases aligning to TRBD1. The CDR3 extends over 15 amino acids. Trimming at V came to 3 bases and at J to 4 bases, leaving 5 bases not matched to a gene. Germline V lookup: CDR1 SGHDT, CDR2 YYEEEE. The CDR3 bases are TGTGCCAGCAGCTGGGACAGGGGAGGTTCAGATACGCAGTATTTT. Translating it yields CASSWDRGGSDTQYF.

V and J are TRBV5-1 and TRBJ1-6; possibly TRBD1 for D (5 bases). The CDR3 length is 15 residues. Deletions cut 3 bases from V and 7 bases from J, with 14 bases between. Germline CDR1 and CDR2: SGHRS and YFSETQ. The CDR3 sequence: CASSSAGTENSPLHF. CDR3 nucleotides: TGCGCCAGCAGCTCAGCCGGGACGGAGAATTCACCCCTCCACTTT.

CDR3 sequence (DNA): TGTGCCAGCAGTTCCGCCGGGACTAGCGGGAAAGGGACCCAGTACTTC. Translating gives CASSSAGTSGKGTQYF. The J gene is TRBJ2-5, the V gene TRBV28; 13 bases fit TRBD2. V lost 4 bases to trimming and J lost 7 bases; unmatched junction nucleotides: 9. From germline, CDR1 is MDHEN and CDR2 SYDVKM. This CDR3 has 16 amino acids.

The count of this clone is one. The genes are TRBV6-5 and TRBJ1-2; TRBD1 matches 9 bases. With V trimmed by 3 bases and J by 4 bases, 6 bases remained unmatched. The CDR3 consists of 15 residues. CDR1 and CDR2 (germline): MNHEY, SVGAGI. The CDR3 loop reads CASSYDRGDFYGYTF. For the CDR3, the DNA is TGTGCCAGCAGTTATGACAGGGGGGATTTCTATGGCTACACCTTC.

The CDR3 loop is CASSDRRGSYSNQPQHF. Written as DNA, the CDR3 is TGTGCCAGCAGTGACCGACGGGGAAGCTATAGCAATCAGCCCCAGCATTTT. V and J are TRBV6-4 and TRBJ1-5; D not certain. Germline assignment: CDR1 MRHNA and CDR2 SNTAGT. V was shortened by 2 bases and J by 0 bases, with 14 bases between the two germline ends. The CDR3 has 17 amino acids.

The CDR3 spells CASSLDGSGVQFF. The CDR3 DNA sequence: TGCGCCAGCAGCTTGGATGGGAGTGGGGTGCAGTTCTTC. The V and J genes are TRBV5-1 and TRBJ2-1; TRBD2 is a possible D gene (5 bases). Germline assignment: CDR1 SGHRS and CDR2 YFSETQ. V was cut by 0 bases and J by 12 bases, with 13 bases left in between. The CDR3 length is 13 residues. The full variable domain, its missing parts supplied by reference TRBV5-1 and TRBJ2-1, is KAGVTQTPRYLIKTRGQQVTLSCSPISGHRSVSWYQQTPGQGLQFLFEYFSETQRNKGNFPGRFSGRQFSNSRSEMNVSTLELGDSALYLCASSLDGSGVQFFGPGTRLTVL.

This clone has just one count. The chain is built from TRBV11-2 and TRBJ2-3, with TRBD2 matching 7 bases. The CDR3 spans 16 residues. Looked up from germline, CDR1 is SGHAT and CDR2 is FQNNGV. V shed 4 bases and J 3 bases; nucleotides not matched to a gene: 10. The DNA of the CDR3 is TGTGCCAGCAGCTGGAGAGCCGGGGGGAAAACAGATACGCAGTATTTT. Protein sequence: CASSWRAGGKTDTQYF.

The chain has TRBV19 and TRBJ2-5; D is unclear. Germline CDR1 LNHDA, CDR2 SQIVND (reference sequence). V lost 7 bases and J 4 bases, leaving 10 bases between the germline ends. The CDR3 is 12 residues long. The CDR3 DNA reads as TGTGCCAGTAAGGCATCATCAGAGACCCAGTACTTC. It is translated as CASKASSETQYF.

V and J are TRBV5-5 and TRBJ2-3, with D perhaps TRBD1 (6 bases). CDR1 is SGHKS, CDR2 YYEKEE, per germline (reference sequence). The length of the CDR3 is 15 residues. V lost 2 bases, J lost 4 bases, and 14 bases lay in between. This CDR3 reads CASSLALGGSDTQYF. CDR3 DNA: TGTGCCAGCAGCTTAGCCCTTGGGGGCTCAGATACGCAGTATTTT.

The genes are TRBV19 and TRBJ1-4; D is ambiguous. Germline loops: CDR1 LNHDA, CDR2 SQIVND (reference sequence). V was shortened by 6 bases and J by 8 bases, with 16 bases between the two germline ends. The CDR3 is 14 residues long. The DNA for the CDR3 is TGTGCCAGTAGCCTTGGGCCTGTCGGGGAAAAACTGTTTTTT. Translated, it gives CASSLGPVGEKLFF.

This clone was seen once. The chain has TRBV7-3 and TRBJ2-7; unclear D gene. V was trimmed by 5 bases and J by 1 base, leaving 12 bases between them. Germline CDR1 is SGHTA and CDR2 is FQGTGA. The CDR3 has 14 amino acids. In DNA form, the CDR3 reads TGTGCCAGCAGCATCCCCTCACCGTCCTACGAGCAGTACTTC. It translates to CASSIPSPSYEQYF.

The genes are TRBV7-9 and TRBJ1-3, with 7 bases fitting TRBD1. Germline V gene sequence: CDR1 SEHNR, CDR2 FQNEAQ (reference sequence). The CDR3 consists of 16 residues. Trimming at V came to 5 bases and at J to 0 bases, leaving 7 bases not matched to a gene. CDR3 residues: CASSRGQAASGNTIYF. CDR3 in DNA: TGTGCCAGCAGCCGTGGACAGGCCGCCTCTGGAAACACCATATATTTT.

This clone has just one count. The rearrangement links TRBV28 to TRBJ2-1; 9 positions agree with TRBD1. Germline CDR1 MDHEN, CDR2 SYDVKM. V dropped 7 bases and J dropped 7; count of bases not matched to a gene: 20. This CDR3 contains 18 residues. Here the CDR3 DNA reads TGTGCCAGCATGGGGACGCTAGGCCGTACAGGGGGCAGGAATGAGCAGTTCTTC. This encodes CASMGTLGRTGGRNEQFF.

The genes are TRBV5-1 and TRBJ2-7; 7 bases line up with TRBD1. Looked up from germline, CDR1 is SGHRS and CDR2 is YFSETQ. With V trimmed by 0 bases and J by 4 bases, 4 bases remained unmatched. CDR3 length: 14 residues. Here the CDR3 DNA reads TGCGCCAGCAGCTTGGGAGGGGGCGTTTACGAGCAGTACTTC. This translates into CASSLGGGVYEQYF.